Below are 7 T cell receptor gamma chains sequenced from a single sample in a study of gamma-delta chains in newborns, infants, children. TCRdb re-called the reads through CATT. The table records some 900 gamma-chain clones, about two thirds of them present only once. The sample taken for sequencing was blood. The receptors derive from a child who was a newborn, infant or young child, either healthy, febrile or measles-vaccinated (not recorded which).

This clone has just a few counts. This sequence may be a read error, since a much larger clone differs from it by one base. DNA of the CDR3: TGTGCCTTGTGGGAGAAAGAGTTGGGCAAAAAAATCAAGGTATTT. Its protein is CALWEKELGKKIKVF. The V call is TRGV9, the J call TRGJP. The J gene is not listed in TCRdb, so it was assigned here from a DNA match to germline. The germline gives CDR1 GITISATS, CDR2 ISYDGTV (reference sequence). This CDR3 contains 15 residues. V lost 3 bases, J lost 5 bases, and 1 base stayed unmatched.

The V gene went uncalled, while the J gene is TRGJ1 or TRGJ2. The CDR3 is 15 amino acids. In DNA form, the CDR3 reads TGTGCCACCTGGGATGGGCCACTACCTTTTTTGAAGAAACTCTTT. As protein: CATWDGPLPFLKKLF.

Concerning this clone itself: One end of the junction does not line up with germline, which may come from a read error. The CDR3 spells CALWELQALGKKIKVF. In DNA form, the CDR3 reads TGTGCCTTGTGGGAGCTGCAAGCGTTGGGCAAAAAAATCAAGGTATTT. This chain connects TRGV9 to TRGJP. TCRdb leaves out the J gene; it was filled in here by matching the DNA to germline. Germline values: CDR1 GITISATS, CDR2 ISYDGTV (reference sequence). This CDR3 contains 16 residues.

The chain combines TRGV9 with TRGJP. The J gene, missing from TCRdb, was assigned here through DNA to germline matching. Germline lookup yields CDR1 GITISATS and CDR2 ISYDGTV (reference sequence). Losses at the gene ends were 0 bases for V and 7 bases for J; bases not matched to a gene: 6. This CDR3 spans 17 amino acids. The CDR3 region is CALWEVPNELGKKIKVF. CDR3 DNA sequence: TGTGCCTTGTGGGAGGTGCCTAACGAGTTGGGCAAAAAAATCAAGGTATTT.

This clone was recorded a few times. The chain joins TRGV5 to TRGJP2. Germline values: CDR1 VINAFY, CDR2 YDVSNSKD. After removal of 1 base from V and 2 bases from J, the junction contained 4 bases not matched to a gene. The CDR3 covers 15 residues. CDR3 coding DNA: TGTGCCACCTGGGACAGACCAAGTAGTGATTGGATCAAGACGTTT. It yields the protein CATWDRPSSDWIKTF.

This clone was counted once. The junction departs from germline at one end; a sequencing error may be responsible. The V and J genes are TRGV9 and TRGJP. The J gene, left out of TCRdb, was set here by checking the DNA against germline. Germline loops: CDR1 GITISATS, CDR2 ISYDGTV (reference sequence). The CDR3 spans 16 residues. The CDR3 reads CALWEVGELGKKNKVF. The CDR3, as DNA: TGTGCCTTGTGGGAGGTGGGGGAGTTGGGCAAAAAAAACAAGGTATTT.

J is TRGJ1 or TRGJ2 and V is TRGV3. Here the J gene came from matching the DNA to germline, since TCRdb omits it. CDR1 is VTNTFY, CDR2 YDVSTARD, per germline (reference sequence). V lost 0 bases and J lost 9; bases outside the gene matches: 8. The CDR3 contains 13 residues. The CDR3 DNA sequence: TGTGCCACCTGGGACAGGCCTAGGGTTAAGAAACTCTTT. This codes for CATWDRPRVKKLF.